The source of this T cell receptor beta chain is a study of blood T cell repertoires in COVID-19. Study information: COVID-19 samples collected from the United States, Italy and Spain covered acute and convalescent phases.

CDR3 length equals 15 residues. V shed 6 bases, J shed 5 bases, and the junction held 12 bases outside the gene matches. Looked up from germline, CDR1 is MNHEY and CDR2 is SVGAGI. The repertoire was sequenced with immunoSEQ multiplex PCR; TCRdb's copy has only in-frame clones and lacks some. The sample has tens of thousands of clones, roughly four fifths seen once. A few counts support this clone. The source is a woman older than 75 with acute or convalescent COVID-19. Sequenced: peripheral blood. The genes are TRBV6-5 and TRBJ2-7, with TRBD2 identical over 8 bases. DNA for the CDR3: TGTGCCAGCAGCCCCACTAGCGGATACGCCCACGAGCAGTACTTC. It is translated as CASSPTSGYAHEQYF.